What follows describes a single T cell receptor beta chain. This record comes from a study of blood T cell repertoires in COVID-19. TCRdb's table, derived via immunoSEQ multiplex PCR, lists solely in-frame clones and lacks some. Of approximately 110,000 clones in the sample, approximately 84% are singletons; the top ten hold under 7%. J gave up 4 bases and V 4 bases, and 4 bases lay outside the gene matches. This CDR3 contains 14 residues. CDR1 and CDR2 (germline): LGHDT, YNNKEL (reference sequence). Sequencing used peripheral blood. The genes are TRBV3-1 (or the pseudogene TRBV3-2) and TRBJ1-5; TRBD1 matches at 7 bases. This clonotype was sampled from a woman aged 45-59 years with acute or convalescent COVID-19. The DNA of the CDR3 is TGTGCCAGCAGCCCGGGACAGTGGAATCAGCCCCAGCATTTT. Its protein product is CASSPGQWNQPQHF.